The 19 T cell receptor beta chains reported below all come from one sample, sequenced in a study of cytomegalovirus exposure and HLA in healthy donors. PCR employed 60 Vbeta and 13 Jbeta primers. Profiled with immunoSEQ multiplex PCR; TCRdb holds only in-frame clones, not every one. The sample lists approximately 160,000 clones; over 70% were seen once. Sequenced input: PBMCs. These receptors came from a woman in her forties or fifties in good health and CMV-seropositive.

This clone has more than one count but fewer than ten. Different DNA sequences within this sample yield the same CDR3. The rearrangement links TRBV30 to TRBJ1-1; no definite D call. Trimming took 0 bases from V and 1 from J, leaving 6 bases between them. Germline V gene data show CDR1 as GTSNPN and CDR2 as SVGIG (reference sequence). The CDR3 runs 13 residues. CDR3 in DNA: TGTGCCTGGAGTGTCCAACAGAACACTGAAGCTTTCTTT. The encoded protein is CAWSVQQNTEAFF. The variable domain in full, with the rest retrieved from reference TRBV30 and TRBJ1-1, is SQTIHQWPATLVQPVGSPLSLECTVEGTSNPNLYWYRQAAGRGLQLLFYSVGIGQISSEVPQNLSASRPQDRQFILSSKKLLLSDSGFYLCAWSVQQNTEAFFGQGTRLTVV.

The J gene is TRBJ1-1, the V gene TRBV5-1; 8 bases are shared with TRBD1. The CDR3 sequence is 14 residues long. From germline, CDR1 is SGHRS and CDR2 YFSETQ. V was clipped by 0 bases and J by 5 bases; unmatched bases: 3. The CDR3 sequence is CASSLGTGRTEAFF. For the CDR3, the DNA is TGCGCCAGCAGCTTGGGGACAGGGAGAACTGAAGCTTTCTTT.

This chain uses TRBV6-5 with TRBJ1-1; D possibly corresponds to TRBD1 (6 bases). The V gene lost 6 bases and the J gene lost 0 bases, with 11 bases spanning the gap. The CDR3 is 14 amino acids. CDR1 and CDR2 (germline): MNHEY, SVGAGI. The CDR3 sequence: CASRRQAMNTEAFF. DNA for the CDR3: TGTGCCAGCAGGCGACAGGCCATGAACACTGAAGCTTTCTTT.

The J gene is TRBJ2-2, the V gene TRBV10-3; D gene uncertain. The V end was cut by 5 bases, the J end by 4 bases, with 5 bases between. The CDR3 totals 12 residues. The germline gives CDR1 ENHRY, CDR2 SYGVKD. The CDR3: CAISWPTGELFF. The CDR3 nucleotides are TGTGCCATCAGTTGGCCCACCGGGGAGCTGTTTTTT.

Only a few counts were recorded for this clone. The V call is TRBV6-1, the J call TRBJ1-5; 7 nucleotides match TRBD1. The V and J ends lost 6 bases and 7 bases, in that order; junction bases with no gene match: 6. Germline CDR1 MNHNS, CDR2 SASEGT. This CDR3 has 13 residues. The CDR3 reads CASRADRVQPQHF. Here the CDR3 DNA reads TGTGCCAGCAGGGCCGACAGGGTGCAGCCCCAGCATTTT.

The chain links TRBV18 to TRBJ2-3; 9 bases match TRBD2. After removal of 0 bases from V and 4 bases from J, the junction contained 8 bases not matched to a gene. The CDR3 has 17 residues. Per germline, CDR1 KGHSH and CDR2 LQKENI. The DNA of the CDR3 is TGTGCCAGCTCACCACCTTCGCCTAGCGGGGATTCAGATACGCAGTATTTT. Amino acids: CASSPPSPSGDSDTQYF.

V usage is TRBV29-1 and J usage is TRBJ2-5; possible D gene TRBD1, 5 bases. Trimming removed 3 bases at V and 3 bases at J, with 11 bases between. Per germline, CDR1 SQVTM and CDR2 ANQGSEA. The CDR3 loop spans 13 amino acids. The CDR3: CSVDTTEEETQYF. The CDR3 DNA sequence: TGCAGCGTTGATACGACAGAAGAAGAGACCCAGTACTTC.

As concerns this clone: One end of the junction is discordant with germline, which a read error may explain. The rearrangement uses TRBV7-9 and TRBJ1-5, with 9 positions matching TRBD1. This CDR3 comprises 17 residues. From germline, CDR1 is SEHNR and CDR2 FQNEAQ (reference sequence). Here the CDR3 DNA reads TGTTCCAGCAGCCTGGGACAGGGAAAATACGGCAATCAGCCCCAGCATTTT. Encoded protein: CSSSLGQGKYGNQPQHF.

The V call is TRBV6-5, the J call TRBJ2-1, with D tentatively TRBD1 (6 bases). The CDR3 length is 13 residues. The ends were cut back, 6 bases at V and 4 bases at J, with 10 bases in the middle. Germline assignment: CDR1 MNHEY and CDR2 SVGAGI. The CDR3 nucleotides read TGTGCCAGCAGGGACAGTGGTTACAATGAGCAGTTCTTC. Protein: CASRDSGYNEQFF.

The chain uses TRBV7-6 and TRBJ2-2; 9 positions match TRBD2. Germline trimming cut 1 base from V and 3 bases from J; bases unmatched to any gene: 12. The CDR3 loop spans 19 amino acids. Looked up from germline, CDR1 is SGHVS and CDR2 is FNYEAQ. The CDR3 bases are TGTGCCAGCAGCTTAGAGGGTCCCCTAGCGGGGCTCTACACCGGGGAGCTGTTTTTT. Its translation is CASSLEGPLAGLYTGELFF.

This clone was seen only once. This chain uses TRBV5-8 with TRBJ2-7, with a possible D match to TRBD1 (7 bases). The V and J ends lost 4 bases and 5 bases respectively, with 19 bases between them. Germline CDR1 and CDR2: SGHTS and YDEGEE. The CDR3 is made up of 15 amino acids. The CDR3 coding sequence is TGTGCCAGCAGCACCTATGGAGGGACAGAAGACGAGCAGTACTTC. This codes for CASSTYGGTEDEQYF.

CDR3 in DNA: TGTGCCAGCTCCCCCGCGGGGGCCCAAGAGACCCAGTACTTC. Its protein is CASSPAGAQETQYF. The rearrangement uses TRBV18 and TRBJ2-5, with D perhaps TRBD2 (7 bases). The V end was cut by 6 bases, the J end by 1 base, with 12 bases between. The germline gives CDR1 KGHSH, CDR2 LQKENI. This CDR3 spans 14 amino acids. The full variable domain, with the rest looked up from reference TRBV18 and TRBJ2-5, is NAGVMQNPRHLVRRRGQEARLRCSPMKGHSHVYWYRQLPEEGLKFMVYLQKENIIDESGMPKERFSAEFPKEGPSILRIQQVVRGDSAAYFCASSPAGAQETQYFGPGTRLLVL.

This clone was observed a handful of times. The rearrangement links TRBV5-4 to TRBJ2-1; D is ambiguous. CDR3 size: 15 residues. The V gene lost 0 bases and the J gene lost 0 bases, with 7 bases spanning the gap. From germline, CDR1 is SGHNT and CDR2 YYREEE (reference sequence). This chain's CDR3 is CASSLDLSSYNEQFF. The CDR3 region has the DNA TGTGCCAGCAGCTTGGATCTGAGCTCCTACAATGAGCAGTTCTTC.

This clone was recorded only once. The gene calls are TRBV4-1 and TRBJ2-7, with TRBD2 matching 9 bases. This CDR3 has 17 amino acids. Germline V gene data show CDR1 as MGHRA and CDR2 as YSYEKL. V was clipped by 4 bases and J by 4 bases; unmatched bases: 14. The CDR3 coding sequence is TGCGCCAGCAGCCCTGCGGGGAGTAGCGGGGGATATTACGAGCAGTACTTC. This gives the protein CASSPAGSSGGYYEQYF.

The genes are TRBV6-1 and TRBJ2-3; D is ambiguous. CDR1 and CDR2 from the germline V gene are MNHNS and SASEGT. The CDR3 covers 11 residues. Trimming took off 6 bases at V and 5 bases at J, with 6 bases between the two ends. The CDR3 DNA is TGTGCCAGCAGCTCCGGAGATACGCAGTATTTT. As protein: CASSSGDTQYF.

This rearrangement joins TRBV20-1 to TRBJ2-1, with D hard to call. CDR1 is DFQATT, CDR2 SNEGSKA, per germline (reference sequence). The CDR3 runs 11 residues. Trimming took off 5 bases at V and 7 bases at J, with 9 bases between the two ends. CDR3 coding DNA: TGCAGTGCTGACAAGCAAAATGAGCAGTTCTTC. Translated, it gives CSADKQNEQFF.

This clone was seen more than once but under ten times. The chain links TRBV2 to TRBJ2-3; TRBD1 might be the D (5 bases). Germline values: CDR1 SNHLY, CDR2 FYNNEI. CDR3 length equals 13 residues. Between the trimmed V and J ends, which lost 8 bases and 0 bases, there was a span of 9 bases. CDR3 DNA: TGTGCCAGCTCACCAGGGAGCACAGATACGCAGTATTTT. It encodes CASSPGSTDTQYF. Full variable domain (remainder filled in from reference TRBV2 and TRBJ2-3): EPEVTQTPSHQVTQMGQEVILRCVPISNHLYFYWYRQILGQKVEFLVSFYNNEISEKSEIFDDQFSVERPDGSNFTLKIRSTKLEDSAMYFCASSPGSTDTQYFGPGTRLTVL.

V gene TRBV19 combines with J gene TRBJ2-2, with 7 nucleotides matching TRBD1. CDR1 and CDR2 (germline): LNHDA, SQIVND (reference sequence). This CDR3 region has 17 residues. V shed 3 bases and J 3 bases; nucleotides not matched to a gene: 10. CDR3: CASSIARAGGYTGELFF. The CDR3 bases are TGTGCCAGTAGTATCGCTCGGGCAGGGGGTTACACCGGGGAGCTGTTTTTT.

The genes are TRBV2 and TRBJ1-4, with D possibly being TRBD1 (6 bases). CDR1 SNHLY and CDR2 FYNNEI come from the germline V gene. Trimming took off 3 bases at V and 5 bases at J, with 7 bases between the two ends. CDR3 length: 13 amino acids. Written as DNA, the CDR3 is TGTGCCAGCAGTGACGGACAGAATGAAAAACTGTTTTTT. This codes for CASSDGQNEKLFF. Looking up the rest from reference TRBV2 and TRBJ1-4 gives the full variable domain: EPEVTQTPSHQVTQMGQEVILRCVPISNHLYFYWYRQILGQKVEFLVSFYNNEISEKSEIFDDQFSVERPDGSNFTLKIRSTKLEDSAMYFCASSDGQNEKLFFGSGTQLSVL.